These 14 T cell receptor beta chains were sequenced from one sample in a study of blood T cell repertoires in COVID-19. Sequencing was performed with immunoSEQ multiplex PCR; in TCRdb, only in-frame clones are kept and a portion is missing. The sample lists 180,000 or so clones, 86% occurring once. The sample consisted of peripheral blood. These TCRs come from a woman aged 30 to 39 with active or convalescent COVID-19.

The chain links TRBV10-1 to TRBJ2-2; maybe TRBD1 (5 bases). The germline gives CDR1 WNHNN, CDR2 SYGVQD (reference sequence). CDR3 length: 15 residues. V was pared by 6 bases and J by 5 bases, with 16 bases between. CDR3 sequence: CASSVDRLGTGELFF. The CDR3 DNA reads TGCGCCAGCAGCGTCGACAGATTAGGTACCGGGGAGCTGTTTTTT.

This clone has a handful of counts. V and J are TRBV10-3 and TRBJ1-1, with 8 bases aligning to TRBD1. Germline-derived CDR1 and CDR2 are ENHRY and SYGVKD. The CDR3 totals 13 residues. V lost 8 bases, J lost 5 bases, and 7 bases stayed unmatched. Written as DNA, the CDR3 is TGTGCCATCGGGCAGGGGGCGAGTACTGAAGCTTTCTTT. Translation: CAIGQGASTEAFF.

CDR3 coding DNA: TGTGCCAGCAGCTTCCGGGACAGTCGAGGCACTGAAGCTTTCTTT. This codes for CASSFRDSRGTEAFF. The rearrangement links TRBV11-2 to TRBJ1-1; TRBD1 aligns across 7 bases. The germline V gene encodes CDR1 SGHAT and CDR2 FQNNGV. The CDR3 extends over 15 amino acids. V was pared by 3 bases and J by 4 bases, with 8 bases of the junction left unmatched.

The chain carries TRBV18 and TRBJ2-7; perhaps TRBD1 as D (5 bases). The CDR3 has 17 residues. V dropped 1 base and J dropped 1 base, with 17 bases sitting between them. Germline loops: CDR1 KGHSH, CDR2 LQKENI. The chain's CDR3 is CASSPRSPGPLSYEQYF. CDR3 DNA: TGTGCCAGCTCACCACGGTCTCCAGGGCCACTTTCCTACGAGCAGTACTTC.

The chain employs TRBV6-6 and TRBJ1-2; D remains ambiguous. V lost 6 bases and J 8 bases, leaving 16 bases between the germline ends. CDR3 length equals 13 residues. The germline CDR1 and CDR2 sequences are MNHNY and SVGAGI (reference sequence). DNA for the CDR3: TGTGCCAGCAGCCGCTGGGGAGAACAGGGCTACACCTTC. Encoded protein: CASSRWGEQGYTF.

This chain links TRBV5-1 with TRBJ2-2, with TRBD1 matching 7 bases. V lost 5 bases to trimming and J lost 1 base; unmatched junction nucleotides: 5. This CDR3 has 15 amino acids. Germline assignment: CDR1 SGHRS and CDR2 YFSETQ. The CDR3 DNA is TGCGCCAGCAGGTCCAGGACAGGGAACACCGGGGAGCTGTTTTTT. Translated: CASRSRTGNTGELFF.

This rearrangement joins TRBV2 to TRBJ1-2, with D maybe TRBD1 (5 bases). Trimming pared 4 bases from V and 2 bases from J, leaving 8 bases between. CDR1 SNHLY and CDR2 FYNNEI come from the germline V gene. This CDR3 is built from 13 residues. The CDR3 loop is CASSVDSNYGYTF. The CDR3 bases are TGTGCCAGCAGTGTCGACAGCAACTATGGCTACACCTTC.

This clone was found a few times. V is TRBV6-2 or TRBV6-3 and J is TRBJ1-2; 8 nucleotides align to TRBD1. V lost 5 bases, J lost 7 bases, and 6 bases stayed unmatched. Germline assignment: CDR1 MNHEY and CDR2 SVGEGT. The CDR3 sequence is 13 residues long. The DNA of the CDR3 is TGTGCCAGCAGTCGGACAGGGTCGGGTGGCTACACCTTC. Protein sequence: CASSRTGSGGYTF.

This chain connects TRBV21-1 to TRBJ1-1; TRBD1 reflects the table's D call only, with no check against the DNA. TRBV21-1 is a documented pseudogene. The CDR3 runs 14 residues. The CDR3 region is CASSRGPKNTEAFF. CDR3 sequence (DNA): TGTGCCTCATCGAGGGGGCCGAAGAACACTGAAGCTTTCTTT.

This rearrangement joins TRBV6-5 to TRBJ1-6; 9 nucleotides line up with TRBD1. CDR1 and CDR2 (germline): MNHEY, SVGAGI. The CDR3 has 15 amino acids. V was pared by 0 bases and J by 10 bases, with 4 bases of the junction left unmatched. The CDR3 reads CASSYSGQGGSPLHF. The DNA of the CDR3 is TGTGCCAGCAGTTACTCGGGACAGGGAGGATCACCCCTCCACTTT.

This chain connects TRBV5-1 to TRBJ2-1, with 15 bases matching TRBD2. The junction had 4 bases not matched to a gene; V was cut back by 8 bases and J by 7 bases. The CDR3 has 14 residues. Per the germline V gene, CDR1 is SGHRS and CDR2 is YFSETQ. The CDR3 here is CASRTSGGANEQFF. Here the CDR3 DNA reads TGCGCCAGTCGGACTAGCGGGGGGGCAAATGAGCAGTTCTTC. Combining the CDR3 with reference TRBV5-1 and TRBJ2-1 gives the whole variable domain KAGVTQTPRYLIKTRGQQVTLSCSPISGHRSVSWYQQTPGQGLQFLFEYFSETQRNKGNFPGRFSGRQFSNSRSEMNVSTLELGDSALYLCASRTSGGANEQFFGPGTRLTVL.

Points on this clone: Germline and junction disagree at one end, which may indicate a read error. The chain has TRBV2 and TRBJ2-2; the D is unclear. The germline V gene has CDR1 SNHLY and CDR2 FYNNEI. The CDR3 covers 15 residues. The CDR3 sequence: CASSQAQKNTGELFF. The CDR3 DNA reads TGTGCCAGCAGTCAAGCTCAGAAGAACACCGGGGAGCTGTTTTTT.

The rearrangement links TRBV29-1 to TRBJ2-1; 9 bases fit TRBD2. The CDR3 consists of 14 residues. The ends lost 8 bases at V and 0 bases at J; junction bases unmatched: 5. Germline loops: CDR1 SQVTM, CDR2 ANQGSEA. The CDR3 loop reads CSLRAGGSYNEQFF. For the CDR3, the DNA is TGCAGCTTACGAGCGGGGGGCTCCTACAATGAGCAGTTCTTC.

This chain's CDR3 is CASRSGTGGYEQYF. DNA for the CDR3: TGTGCCAGCAGATCCGGGACAGGGGGATACGAGCAGTACTTC. The rearrangement uses TRBV5-6 and TRBJ2-7; 11 nucleotides match TRBD1. In germline, CDR1 is SGHDT, CDR2 YYEEEE. Trimming at V came to 5 bases and at J to 4 bases, leaving 5 bases not matched to a gene. The CDR3 has 14 residues.